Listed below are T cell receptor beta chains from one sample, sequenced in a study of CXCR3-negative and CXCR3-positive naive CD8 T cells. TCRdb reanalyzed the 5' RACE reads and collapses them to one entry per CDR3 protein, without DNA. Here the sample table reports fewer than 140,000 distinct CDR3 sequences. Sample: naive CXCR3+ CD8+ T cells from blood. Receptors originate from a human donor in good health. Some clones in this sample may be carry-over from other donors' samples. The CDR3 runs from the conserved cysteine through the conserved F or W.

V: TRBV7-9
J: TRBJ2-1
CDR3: CASTTDTALSNEQFF

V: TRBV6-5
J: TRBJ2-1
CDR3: CASSHRDRGPDEQFF

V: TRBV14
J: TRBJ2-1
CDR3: CASSPGTSGRGSYNEQFF

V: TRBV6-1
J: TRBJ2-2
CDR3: CASSQDRAANTGELFF

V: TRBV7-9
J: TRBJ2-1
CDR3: CASSWTSDEQFF

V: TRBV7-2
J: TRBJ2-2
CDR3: CASSLEGTTNTGELFF

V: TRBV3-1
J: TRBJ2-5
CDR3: CASSQPASGTAQETQYF

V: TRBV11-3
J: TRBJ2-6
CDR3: CASSWDPGANVLTF

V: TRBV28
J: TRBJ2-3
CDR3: CASSSPGPPGDTQYF

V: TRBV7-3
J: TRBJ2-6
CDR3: CASSLSGAGANVLTF

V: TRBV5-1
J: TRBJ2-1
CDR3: CASSLSAAPYNEQFF

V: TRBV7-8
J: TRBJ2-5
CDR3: CASDRGYETQYF

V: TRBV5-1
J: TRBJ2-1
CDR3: CASRVGNEQFF

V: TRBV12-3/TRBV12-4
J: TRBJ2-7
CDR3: CASSWDLAGEQYF

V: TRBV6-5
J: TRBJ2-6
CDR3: CASSVQLSGANVLTF

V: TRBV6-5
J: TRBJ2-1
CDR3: CASSIRDSYNEQFF

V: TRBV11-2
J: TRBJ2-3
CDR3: CASGPPVIGSTDTQYF

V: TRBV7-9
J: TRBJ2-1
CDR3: CASSLAGGPGNEQFF

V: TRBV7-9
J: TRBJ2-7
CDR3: CASSSQEGYTTYEQYF

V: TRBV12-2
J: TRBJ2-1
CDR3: CASRCPMRASYNEQFF

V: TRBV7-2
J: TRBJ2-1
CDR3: CASSLATSYNEQFF

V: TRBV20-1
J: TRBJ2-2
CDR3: CSARRVEAGELFF

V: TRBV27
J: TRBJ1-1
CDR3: CASSLYVGEDTEAFF

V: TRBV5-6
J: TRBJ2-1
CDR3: CASSFGTSLLGEQFF

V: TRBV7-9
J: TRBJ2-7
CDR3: CASSLGRFIDEQYF

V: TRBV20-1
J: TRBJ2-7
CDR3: CSAGGQANSYEQYF

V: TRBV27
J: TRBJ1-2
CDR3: CASSFSALYGYTF